One sample yielded the 24 T cell receptor beta chains listed below, sequenced in a study of regulatory T cells in long-lasting Graves disease. Time point reported: newly diagnosed GD, antithyroid drugs for less than 3 months. PBMCs provided the RNA from which the TCR library was made. Arm-PCR of CDR3 regions with iRepertoire HTBI primers generated TCR beta libraries. TCRdb reprocessed the multiplex PCR reads with MiXCR, giving one entry per CDR3 protein. This sample has some 250,000 distinct CDR3 sequences, with about 20% found just once. These sequences were also reported in another study, on T cells in Graves' hyperthyroidism and ophthalmopathy.

The sequenced sample was peripheral blood mononuclear cells (PBMCs), obtained at new diagnosis, from a patient treated with antithyroid drugs. These receptors were collected from a woman in her thirties with Graves disease.

The chain employs TRBV7-2 and TRBJ1-4; 8 bases match TRBD1. Germline CDR1 reads SGHTA; CDR2 reads FQGNSA. The CDR3 runs to 14 residues. Trimming at V came to 8 bases and at J to 6 bases, leaving 8 bases not matched to a gene. The CDR3 DNA reads TGTGCCAGCCGCCTACAGGGGGGAGATGAAAAACTGTTTTTT. Translation gives CASRLQGGDEKLFF.

This clonotype was observed a few times. A far larger clone is only one base removed, so a read error is likely. The chain links TRBV6-9 to TRBJ1-5; D ambiguous. CDR1 and CDR2 from the germline V gene are MNHGY and SVAAGI. The CDR3 contains 15 residues. The ends were cut back, 4 bases at V and 4 bases at J, with 14 bases in the middle. CDR3 protein: CASSWAFGMNQPQHF. CDR3 DNA: TGTGCCAGCAGTTGGGCCTTTGGGATGAATCAGCCCCAGCATTTT.

The sample holds many counts of this clonotype. V usage is TRBV5-1 and J usage is TRBJ2-2, with 7 bases lining up with TRBD2. J was trimmed by 1 base and V by 4 bases; bases with no gene match: 13. This CDR3 is 18 amino acids long. The germline CDR1 and CDR2 sequences are SGHRS and YFSETQ. The chain's CDR3 is CASSATSASGMNTGELFF. The CDR3 nucleotides read TGCGCCAGCAGCGCGACGAGTGCTAGCGGAATGAACACCGGGGAGCTGTTTTTT. Full variable domain (missing parts from reference TRBV5-1 and TRBJ2-2): KAGVTQTPRYLIKTRGQQVTLSCSPISGHRSVSWYQQTPGQGLQFLFEYFSETQRNKGNFPGRFSGRQFSNSRSEMNVSTLELGDSALYLCASSATSASGMNTGELFFGEGSRLTVL.

This CDR3 reads CSARGGTDASPLHF. CDR3 nucleotides: TGCAGTGCTAGAGGAGGAACAGACGCTTCACCCCTCCACTTT. This chain connects TRBV20-1 to TRBJ1-6, with D uncertain. The V end was cut by 1 base, the J end by 9 bases, with 13 bases between. Germline CDR1 and CDR2: DFQATT and SNEGSKA (reference sequence). The CDR3 is 14 residues long.

This clonotype was counted at least ten times. The J gene is TRBJ2-1, the V gene TRBV20-1; 7 bases fit TRBD2. V lost 3 bases and J lost 4; bases outside the gene matches: 0. Germline lookup yields CDR1 DFQATT and CDR2 SNEGSKA (reference sequence). This CDR3 region has 12 residues. The CDR3 DNA follows: TGCAGTGCTAGCGGGGGGTACAATGAGCAGTTCTTC. This encodes CSASGGYNEQFF.

This clonotype occurred many times. V usage is TRBV2 and J usage is TRBJ2-2; no clear D gene. The CDR3 has 14 residues. V was shortened by 7 bases and J by 5 bases, with 14 bases between the two germline ends. Germline CDR1 SNHLY, CDR2 FYNNEI. CDR3 amino acids: CASTSAIGTGELFF. For the CDR3, the DNA is TGTGCCAGCACTTCCGCGATTGGGACCGGGGAGCTGTTTTTT.

The chain links TRBV5-1 to TRBJ2-5; tentatively, D is TRBD1 (6 bases). The CDR3 consists of 21 residues. Germline CDR1 is SGHRS and CDR2 is YFSETQ. Trimming left V 0 bases short and J 3 bases short, with 30 bases between. CDR3 DNA sequence: TGCGCCAGCAGCTTGGTAGCCGGCCAGGTTGGGGGCGAGGGGTTAGAAGAGACCCAGTACTTC. Its protein is CASSLVAGQVGGEGLEETQYF.

This clonotype was seen a handful of times. V usage is TRBV2 and J usage is TRBJ1-6; the D is unclear. Trimming removed 4 bases from V and 10 bases from J, with 14 bases in between. The CDR3 sequence is 14 residues long. Germline lookup yields CDR1 SNHLY and CDR2 FYNNEI. This chain's CDR3 is CASSVGRAGSPLHF. The CDR3 nucleotides are TGTGCCAGCAGTGTAGGTCGGGCAGGATCACCCCTCCACTTT.

This clonotype occurred many times. V gene TRBV3-1 combines with J gene TRBJ2-7; no firm D call. CDR3 size: 13 residues. Germline-derived CDR1 and CDR2 are LGHDT and YNNKEL (reference sequence). V gave up 2 bases and J gave up 3 bases, with 8 bases separating them. The CDR3 reads CASSQTLGYEQYF. CDR3 nucleotides: TGTGCCAGCAGCCAAACGCTAGGCTACGAGCAGTACTTC.

In this sample, this clonotype turned up many times. J is TRBJ2-7 and V is TRBV12-3 or TRBV12-4; 9 bases fit TRBD1. The CDR3 length is 18 residues. V gave up 5 bases and J gave up 5 bases; unmatched junction bases: 19. In nucleotides, the CDR3 is TGTGCCAGCAGTGGAGAAGGGCGTGGGGGGACAGGGATCCACGAGCAGTACTTC. Protein: CASSGEGRGGTGIHEQYF.

About this clonotype: A far larger clone is off by one base, so a read error is likely. This chain links TRBV20-1 with TRBJ2-4; D might be TRBD1 or TRBD2, each matching 6 bases. The DNA matches TRBJ2-5 better at its end, which makes the J call doubtful. The CDR3 loop spans 14 amino acids. From germline, CDR1 is DFQATT and CDR2 SNEGSKA (reference sequence). CDR3 sequence: CSARFSRGGETQYF. The DNA of the CDR3 is TGCAGTGCTAGATTTAGCAGGGGAGGAGAGACCCAGTACTTC.

This clonotype has at least ten counts. This chain uses TRBV20-1 with TRBJ2-7, with D hard to call. The CDR3 sequence is 14 residues long. V lost 5 bases, J lost 4 bases, and 18 bases lay in between. Germline loops: CDR1 DFQATT, CDR2 SNEGSKA (reference sequence). DNA for the CDR3: TGCAGTGCTTCCCGGAGCTTCCAAGGATACGAGCAGTACTTC. Translated, it gives CSASRSFQGYEQYF.

This clonotype was recorded many times. The chain links TRBV12-3 or TRBV12-4 to TRBJ2-1, with D maybe TRBD1 (6 bases). Trimming took off 6 bases at V and 5 bases at J, with 11 bases between the two ends. The CDR3 extends over 13 amino acids. The chain's CDR3 is CASSPDSHNEQFF. CDR3 sequence (DNA): TGTGCCAGCAGCCCGGACAGTCACAATGAGCAGTTCTTC.

With regard to this clonotype: A far larger clone is a single base away, which makes a read error likely. This sequence joins TRBV7-9 and TRBJ1-2; D is ambiguous. Germline loops: CDR1 SEHNR, CDR2 FQNEAQ (reference sequence). This CDR3 comprises 14 residues. This CDR3 is CTSSFNLQSYGYTF. The CDR3 bases are TGTACCAGCAGCTTTAATTTACAGTCCTATGGCTACACCTTC.

The sample holds many counts of this clonotype. The chain joins TRBV5-5 to TRBJ1-6, with 9 nucleotides matching TRBD1. The CDR3 extends over 15 amino acids. V was clipped by 4 bases and J by 9 bases; unmatched bases: 8. CDR1 and CDR2 (germline): SGHKS, YYEKEE (reference sequence). The DNA for the CDR3 is TGTGCCAGCAGCCTTGAGGGGGACAGGGCTTCACCCCTCCACTTT. As protein: CASSLEGDRASPLHF.

This clonotype was counted at least ten times. The chain recombines TRBV3-1 with TRBJ2-2; TRBD2 agrees at 7 bases. CDR3 length equals 20 residues. Germline V CDR1 and CDR2: LGHDT, YNNKEL (reference sequence). With 0 bases clipped from V and 6 bases from J, the junction kept 19 bases outside the gene matches. CDR3 residues: CASSQEDPRWAAGLAGELFF. The CDR3 coding sequence is TGTGCCAGCAGCCAAGAGGACCCGAGGTGGGCAGCGGGGTTAGCCGGGGAGCTGTTTTTT.

The sample holds many counts of this clonotype. This sequence joins TRBV5-1 and TRBJ2-3; TRBD1 might be the D (5 bases). The V and J ends lost 5 bases and 5 bases respectively, with 9 bases between them. This CDR3 is 12 amino acids long. Germline V gene lookup returns CDR1 SGHRS and CDR2 YFSETQ. The CDR3 spells CASSFDRDTQYF. CDR3 DNA sequence: TGCGCCAGCAGTTTTGACAGAGATACGCAGTATTTT.

This clonotype was counted at least ten times. The chain is built from TRBV4-1 and TRBJ2-3; D remains unclear. The CDR3 is 14 residues long. Germline V CDR1 and CDR2: MGHRA, YSYEKL. V was pared by 0 bases and J by 5 bases, with 9 bases between. Here the CDR3 reads CASSQEWVRDTQYF. The CDR3, as DNA: TGCGCCAGCAGCCAAGAGTGGGTAAGAGATACGCAGTATTTT.

About this clonotype: This could be a read error, since a much larger clone is one nucleotide away. The chain uses TRBV6-2 or TRBV6-3 and TRBJ2-2; no reliable D call. CDR3 size: 15 residues. The germline V gene encodes CDR1 MNHEY and CDR2 SVGEGT. The CDR3, as DNA: TGTGCCTGCAGTGGAAAGACAACGAACACCGGGGAGCTGTTTTTT. Its protein is CACSGKTTNTGELFF.

Ten or more counts support this clonotype. The chain joins TRBV4-1 to TRBJ1-1; possibly TRBD1 for D (5 bases). Germline loops: CDR1 MGHRA, CDR2 YSYEKL. V was trimmed by 2 bases and J by 2 bases, leaving 15 bases between them. The CDR3 has 16 residues. The CDR3 region is CASSQPPGGINTEAFF. The CDR3 region has the DNA TGCGCCAGCAGCCAACCTCCCGGGGGGATCAACACTGAAGCTTTCTTT.

This clonotype was seen at least ten times. The chain is built from TRBV11-3 and TRBJ1-6; TRBD1 is a possible D gene (5 bases). The CDR3 is made up of 13 amino acids. The ends were cut back, 10 bases at V and 8 bases at J, with 15 bases in the middle. CDR1 is SGHNT, CDR2 YENEEA, per germline. The CDR3 DNA is TGTGCCAACCCCGGGGGGAGCGATTCACCCCTCCACTTT. Its protein product is CANPGGSDSPLHF.

This clonotype was detected ten times or more. The chain combines TRBV7-9 with TRBJ1-1; D unclear. V was shortened by 3 bases and J by 5 bases, with 16 bases between the two germline ends. This CDR3 has 15 residues. CDR1 is SEHNR, CDR2 FQNEAQ, per germline (reference sequence). The CDR3 DNA follows: TGTGCCAGCAGCTTGACGAGTACCCCGGGGACTGAAGCTTTCTTT. This encodes CASSLTSTPGTEAFF.

The J gene is TRBJ1-6, the V gene TRBV6-4; D ambiguous. The CDR3 has 16 residues. V dropped 3 bases and J dropped 0 bases, with 9 bases sitting between them. Germline values: CDR1 MRHNA, CDR2 SNTAGT. The CDR3 reads CASSENEDSYNSPLHF. CDR3 nucleotides: TGTGCCAGCAGTGAGAACGAGGACTCCTATAATTCACCCCTCCACTTT.

The gene calls are TRBV2 and TRBJ1-1, with 9 bases aligning to TRBD1. J lost 4 bases, V lost 6 bases, and 9 bases had no gene match. The CDR3 has 15 amino acids. Germline V gene sequence: CDR1 SNHLY, CDR2 FYNNEI. CDR3 sequence reads: CASRQQGASGTEAFF. For the CDR3, the DNA is TGTGCCAGCAGACAACAGGGGGCGTCGGGCACTGAAGCTTTCTTT.